This TCR beta chain was captured in a study of OX40 agonist ivuxolimab in advanced cancers. About the research overall: Ivuxolimab doses were 0.01, 0.1, 0.3, 1.5, 3 or 10 mg/kg every 2 weeks. Cohort: 75% to 90% men, mean age approximately 64, aged about 20 to 90. Study outcomes and limitations: Relative to CD4+, CD8+ T cells held more expanded clones on average.

A remark on this clone: The antigen remains undetermined.

Germline loops: CDR1 MNHNS, CDR2 SASEGT. The CDR3 totals 20 residues. V was pared by 4 bases and J by 4 bases, with 19 bases of the junction left unmatched. Sequencing used immunoSEQ multiplex PCR; TCRdb keeps in-frame clones, though not all of them. This repertoire shows fewer than 50,000 clones, around 85% found once; its top ten account for about 54%. Sequenced material: CD4+ or CD8+ T cells sorted from blood, taken in a trial of the OX40 agonist ivuxolimab. The sequence derives from an adult with an advanced solid tumor such as melanoma, head and neck, liver or kidney cancer. The chain joins TRBV6-1 to TRBJ1-1, with 12 bases that match TRBD1. The CDR3 protein is CASSGRDRGRFDGGGTEAFF. CDR3 in DNA: TGTGCCAGCAGTGGCCGGGACAGGGGGCGATTCGACGGTGGAGGCACTGAAGCTTTCTTT.